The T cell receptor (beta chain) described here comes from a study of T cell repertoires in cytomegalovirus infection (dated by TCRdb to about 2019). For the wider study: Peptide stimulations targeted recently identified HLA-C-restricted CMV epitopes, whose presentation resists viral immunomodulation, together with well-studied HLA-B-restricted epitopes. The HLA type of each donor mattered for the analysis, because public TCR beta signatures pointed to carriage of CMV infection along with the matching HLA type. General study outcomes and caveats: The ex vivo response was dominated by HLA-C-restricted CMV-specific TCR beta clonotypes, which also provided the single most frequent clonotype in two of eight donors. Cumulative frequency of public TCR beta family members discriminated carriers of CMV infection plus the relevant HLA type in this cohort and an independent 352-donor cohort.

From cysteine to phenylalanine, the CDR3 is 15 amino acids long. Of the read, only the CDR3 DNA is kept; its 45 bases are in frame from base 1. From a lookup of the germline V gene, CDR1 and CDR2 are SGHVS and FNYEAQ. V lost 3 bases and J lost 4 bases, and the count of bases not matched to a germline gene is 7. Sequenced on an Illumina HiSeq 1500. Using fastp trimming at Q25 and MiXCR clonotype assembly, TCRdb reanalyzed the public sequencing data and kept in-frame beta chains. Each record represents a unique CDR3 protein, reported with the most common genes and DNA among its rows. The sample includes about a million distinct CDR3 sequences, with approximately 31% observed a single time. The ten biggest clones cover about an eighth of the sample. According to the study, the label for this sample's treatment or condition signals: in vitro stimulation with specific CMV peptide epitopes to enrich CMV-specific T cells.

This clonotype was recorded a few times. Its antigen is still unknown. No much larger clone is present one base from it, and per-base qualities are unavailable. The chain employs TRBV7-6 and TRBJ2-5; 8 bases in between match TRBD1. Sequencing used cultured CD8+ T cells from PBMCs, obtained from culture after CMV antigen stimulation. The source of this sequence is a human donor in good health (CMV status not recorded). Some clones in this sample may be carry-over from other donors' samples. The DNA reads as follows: TGTGCCAGCAGCTTTCGGACAGGGAGCGGAGAGACCCAGTACTTC. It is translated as CASSFRTGSGETQYF. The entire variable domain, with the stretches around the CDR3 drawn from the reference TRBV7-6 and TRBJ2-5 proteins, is GAGVSQSPRYKVTKRGQDVALRCDPISGHVSLYWYRQALGQGPEFLTYFNYEAQQDKSGLPNDRFSAERPEGSISTLTIQRTEQRDSAMYRCASSFRTGSGETQYFGPGTRLLVL.